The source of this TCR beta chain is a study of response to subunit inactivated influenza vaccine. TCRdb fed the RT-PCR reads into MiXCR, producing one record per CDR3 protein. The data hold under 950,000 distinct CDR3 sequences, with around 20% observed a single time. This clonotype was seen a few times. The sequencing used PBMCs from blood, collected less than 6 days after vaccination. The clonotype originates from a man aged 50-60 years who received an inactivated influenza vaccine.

The CDR3 DNA sequence: TGTGCCATCAGTGATCGTCTAGCCCCTGGACTCGGCACAGATACGCAGTATTTT. Translated: CAISDRLAPGLGTDTQYF. This chain uses TRBV10-3 with TRBJ2-3; maybe TRBD2 (5 bases). Germline CDR1 is ENHRY and CDR2 is SYGVKD. Trimming removed 3 bases at V and 1 base at J, with 20 bases between. The CDR3 loop spans 18 amino acids.